The clone carrying this T cell receptor (beta chain) was recorded a few times. The target antigen is unknown. The sample originates from a study of regulatory and conventional T cells in RAG deficiency. The study's findings and limits: In Omenn syndrome, Treg and Tconv repertoires overlapped >85%. Control T-cell subsets had markedly higher Shannon entropy and lower Simpson indices than RAG-deficient patients. Omenn syndrome and CID/AS patients had roughly 100-fold fewer unique Treg TCR beta sequences, versus around 9.4-fold elsewhere.

Clones were sequenced by immunoSEQ multiplex PCR, and TCRdb holds only the in-frame ones, with some missing. This sample carries 6,000 to 7,000 clones, roughly 78% of them seen once, and the ten largest clones take 9.5% to 15%. The sample was also reused in another study, on regulatory T cells. This second study notes: The PCR used 52 TRBV and 13 TRBJ primers.

The receptor was derived from a human donor in good health. Sequencing was done on a sample of CD8+ T cells sorted from blood.

The CDR3 coding sequence is TGTGCCAGCACCGACAACATGGAGCAGTACTTC. Amino acids: CASTDNMEQYF. This sequence joins TRBV2 and TRBJ2-7; D gene uncertain. Per the germline V gene, CDR1 is SNHLY and CDR2 is FYNNEI. There are 11 residues in the CDR3. With 7 bases removed from V and 7 bases from J, the gap between germline ends came to 11 bases. The full variable domain, its missing parts supplied by reference TRBV2 and TRBJ2-7, is EPEVTQTPSHQVTQMGQEVILRCVPISNHLYFYWYRQILGQKVEFLVSFYNNEISEKSEIFDDQFSVERPDGSNFTLKIRSTKLEDSAMYFCASTDNMEQYFGPGTRLTVT.